A single sample gave rise to the 17 T cell receptor beta chains below, sequenced in a study of sequential checkpoint blockade in melanoma. Sequencing used immunoSEQ multiplex PCR; TCRdb keeps in-frame clones, though not all of them. The sample lists about 3,000 clones, roughly a fifth occurring once. Treatment meaning: randomized to nivolumab then ipilimumab (arm A) or the reverse (arm B). The starting material was tumor tissue (inferred from file names), obtained from a patient given nivolumab and ipilimumab in sequence. All receptors come from a human donor with melanoma.

The chain carries TRBV5-1 and TRBJ1-1; 7 positions agree with TRBD1. Germline V gives CDR1 SGHRS, CDR2 YFSETQ. Germline trimming cut 5 bases from V and 4 bases from J; bases unmatched to any gene: 8. The CDR3 is 14 residues long. The CDR3 protein is CASRPQTGSTEAFF. CDR3 sequence (DNA): TGCGCCAGCAGACCCCAGACAGGGTCCACTGAAGCTTTCTTT. Full variable domain (outside the CDR3, taken from reference TRBV5-1 and TRBJ1-1): KAGVTQTPRYLIKTRGQQVTLSCSPISGHRSVSWYQQTPGQGLQFLFEYFSETQRNKGNFPGRFSGRQFSNSRSEMNVSTLELGDSALYLCASRPQTGSTEAFFGQGTRLTVV.

The CDR3 loop is CASKTQGGSYEQYF. The DNA for the CDR3 is TGTGCCAGCAAAACACAGGGAGGAAGCTACGAGCAGTACTTC. V is TRBV28 and J is TRBJ2-7; the D call may be TRBD1 or TRBD2 (6 bases each). The CDR3 runs 14 residues. Per germline, CDR1 MDHEN and CDR2 SYDVKM. V lost 7 bases to trimming and J lost 3 bases, with 16 bases between them. Full variable domain (remainder filled in from reference TRBV28 and TRBJ2-7): DVKVTQSSRYLVKRTGEKVFLECVQDMDHENMFWYRQDPGLGLRLIYFSYDVKMKEKGDIPEGYSVSREKKERFSLILESASTNQTSMYLCASKTQGGSYEQYFGPGTRLTVT.

This clone is medium-sized in the sample. The J gene is TRBJ2-1, the V gene TRBV6-8; D ambiguous. This CDR3 has 13 residues. Germline V gene lookup returns CDR1 MNHGY and CDR2 SAAAGT. The V and J ends lost 5 bases and 5 bases respectively, with 10 bases between them. CDR3 region: CASSLSPHNEQFF. CDR3 nucleotides: TGTGCCAGCAGTCTGAGCCCCCACAATGAGCAGTTCTTC.

This rearrangement joins TRBV30 to TRBJ2-7; the match to TRBD1 covers 9 bases. V was clipped by 4 bases and J by 2 bases; unmatched bases: 6. This CDR3 spans 14 amino acids. Germline V lookup: CDR1 GTSNPN, CDR2 SVGIG (reference sequence). In DNA form, the CDR3 reads TGTGCCTGGAAACCGGGACAGGGCACCTACGAGCAGTACTTC. Translated, it gives CAWKPGQGTYEQYF.

The CDR3 region has the DNA TGTGCCTGGAGTGTCGCTCAGAAAGAGACCCAGTACTTC. Its protein is CAWSVAQKETQYF. The V and J genes are TRBV30 and TRBJ2-5, with D unclear. The CDR3 covers 13 residues. CDR1 is GTSNPN and CDR2 is SVGIG in the germline V gene (reference sequence). V lost 0 bases, J lost 3 bases, and 8 bases lay in between.

The gene calls are TRBV19 and TRBJ1-4, with a tentative D call TRBD1 (5 bases). Trimming removed 8 bases from V and 0 bases from J, with 13 bases in between. The CDR3 is 15 amino acids. Germline CDR1 and CDR2: LNHDA and SQIVND (reference sequence). CDR3 in amino acids: CASSGTDATNEKLFF. The CDR3 DNA reads as TGTGCCAGTTCTGGGACCGATGCAACTAATGAAAAACTGTTTTTT.

This clone is labeled as medium-sized. The chain couples TRBV4-1 to TRBJ1-4, with 8 bases that match TRBD1. CDR3 size: 16 residues. Germline assignment: CDR1 MGHRA and CDR2 YSYEKL. Unmatched junction bases numbered 4, after V lost 0 bases and J lost 4 bases. The CDR3 coding sequence is TGCGCCAGCAGCCAAGATAATACAGGGGGTAATGAAAAACTGTTTTTT. Protein: CASSQDNTGGNEKLFF.

The V and J genes are TRBV11-3 and TRBJ2-1, with a possible D match to TRBD1 (5 bases). Germline values: CDR1 SGHNT, CDR2 YENEEA. Trimming removed 4 bases from V and 4 bases from J, with 14 bases in between. The CDR3 totals 15 residues. CDR3 nucleotide sequence: TGTGCCAGCAGCTCCGGCGACAGACAGTACAATGAGCAGTTCTTC. Amino acid sequence: CASSSGDRQYNEQFF. The full variable domain, with the rest looked up from reference TRBV11-3 and TRBJ2-1, is EAGVVQSPRYKIIEKKQPVAFWCNPISGHNTLYWYLQNLGQGPELLIRYENEEAVDDSQLPKDRFSAERLKGVDSTLKIQPAELGDSAVYLCASSSGDRQYNEQFFGPGTRLTVL.

The chain is built from TRBV23-1 and TRBJ1-2; unclear D gene. TRBV23-1 is flagged as an ORF with uncertain function. The CDR3 runs to 13 residues. Trimming stripped 6 bases from V and 4 bases from J, with 12 bases between. CDR3 in amino acids: CASSRQDLYGYTF. DNA of the CDR3: TGCGCCAGCAGCCGGCAGGACCTCTATGGCTACACCTTC.

In this sample, this clone turned up a few times. One end of the junction does not line up with germline, which may come from a read error. The chain is built from TRBV14 and TRBJ1-1; tentative D call: TRBD1 (6 bases). The CDR3 spans 15 residues. Germline-derived CDR1 and CDR2 are SGHDN and FVKESK. Here the CDR3 DNA reads TGTGCCAGCAGCCAAGTCCGGACAGAGAACGCTGAAGCTTTCTTT. It encodes CASSQVRTENAEAFF.

The chain has TRBV19 and TRBJ1-6; D is unclear. The CDR3 extends over 12 amino acids. V lost 1 base, J lost 10 bases, and 5 bases lay in between. The germline CDR1 and CDR2 sequences are LNHDA and SQIVND (reference sequence). The CDR3 nucleotides read TGTGCCAGTAGTATAGTCGGGTCACCCCTCCACTTT. Protein product: CASSIVGSPLHF.

This clone was counted only a few times. The gene calls are TRBV6-8 and TRBJ1-2; D is undetermined. Per germline, CDR1 MNHGY and CDR2 SAAAGT. Trimming removed 2 bases from V and 2 bases from J, with 6 bases in between. There are 13 residues in the CDR3. CDR3 bases: TGTGCCAGCAGTTACGGGAGGAACTATGGCTACACCTTC. It codes for CASSYGRNYGYTF.

The chain employs TRBV28 and TRBJ2-2, with 13 positions matching TRBD2. CDR1 and CDR2 from the germline V gene are MDHEN and SYDVKM. This CDR3 comprises 17 residues. V shed 0 bases and J 6 bases; nucleotides not matched to a gene: 4. The CDR3 protein is CASSLWRLAGGPGELFF. The CDR3 DNA reads as TGTGCCAGCAGTTTATGGAGACTAGCGGGGGGCCCCGGGGAGCTGTTTTTT.

The genes are TRBV9 and TRBJ2-3; 7 bases are shared with TRBD2. V was pared by 0 bases and J by 0 bases, with 4 bases of the junction left unmatched. Germline V gene lookup returns CDR1 SGDLS and CDR2 YYNGEE. This CDR3 has 16 residues. The CDR3 nucleotides read TGTGCCAGCAGCGTAGTGGGGCGGGGGAGCACAGATACGCAGTATTTT. It codes for CASSVVGRGSTDTQYF.

The chain combines TRBV6-8 with TRBJ1-1; 8 bases are a match to TRBD1. CDR1 and CDR2 from the germline V gene are MNHGY and SAAAGT. CDR3 length equals 13 residues. The V gene end was trimmed by 5 bases and the J gene end by 6 bases; junction bases not matched to a gene: 5. The CDR3 reads CASSDRGGAEAFF. Written as DNA, the CDR3 is TGTGCCAGCAGTGACAGGGGAGGAGCTGAAGCTTTCTTT.

There are a few counts of this clone. J is TRBJ2-7 and V is TRBV28; 10 nucleotides agree with TRBD1. Germline-derived CDR1 and CDR2 are MDHEN and SYDVKM. The CDR3 contains 15 residues. The trim removed 2 bases at V and 4 bases at J, leaving 5 bases unmatched. CDR3 DNA sequence: TGTGCCAGCAGTTTACCCGGGACAGGGGTGTACGAGCAGTACTTC. Protein product: CASSLPGTGVYEQYF.

V gene TRBV19 combines with J gene TRBJ2-7; D may correspond to TRBD1 or TRBD2 (5 bases each). Germline V gene sequence: CDR1 LNHDA, CDR2 SQIVND (reference sequence). V was cut by 7 bases and J by 4 bases, with 11 bases left in between. The CDR3 spans 12 residues. As DNA, the CDR3 is TGTGCCAGTAACCGCGAGGGGTACGAGCAGTACTTC. It translates to CASNREGYEQYF.